The following is a T cell receptor (beta chain) sequence with its context. The sample originates from a study of cytomegalovirus exposure and HLA in healthy donors. Vbeta (60) and Jbeta (13) primers were used in the PCR. Assay: immunoSEQ multiplex PCR; the TCRdb copy retains only in-frame clones and omits some. The ten top clones account for about 0.59%, within a sample of approximately 110,000 clones. This CDR3 spans 17 amino acids. Trimming pared 1 base from V and 4 bases from J, leaving 19 bases between. CDR1 and CDR2 from the germline V gene are LNHDA and SQIVND (reference sequence). The J gene is TRBJ1-2, the V gene TRBV19; D is undetermined. The receptor was derived from a man aged 50 to 60 in good health and CMV-seronegative. The sample comprised PBMCs. CDR3 in DNA: TGTGCCAGTAGTATAGGCCGGGAGGTACAGTTTGTCTATGGCTACACCTTC. Translating it yields CASSIGREVQFVYGYTF.